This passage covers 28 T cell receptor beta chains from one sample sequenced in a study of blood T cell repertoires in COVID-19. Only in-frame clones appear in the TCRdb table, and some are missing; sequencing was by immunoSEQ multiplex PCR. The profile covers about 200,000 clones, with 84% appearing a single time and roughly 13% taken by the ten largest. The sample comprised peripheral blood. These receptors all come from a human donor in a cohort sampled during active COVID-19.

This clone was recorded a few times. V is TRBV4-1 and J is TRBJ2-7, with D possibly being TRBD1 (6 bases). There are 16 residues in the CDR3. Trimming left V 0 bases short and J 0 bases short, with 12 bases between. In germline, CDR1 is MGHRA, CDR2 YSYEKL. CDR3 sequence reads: CASSQEKKGGSYEQYF. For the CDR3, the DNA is TGCGCCAGCAGCCAAGAAAAGAAAGGGGGCTCCTACGAGCAGTACTTC.

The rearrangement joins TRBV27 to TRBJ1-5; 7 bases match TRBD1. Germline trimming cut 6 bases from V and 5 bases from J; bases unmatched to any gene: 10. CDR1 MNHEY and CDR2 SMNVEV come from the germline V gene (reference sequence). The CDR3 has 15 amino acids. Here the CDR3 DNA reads TGTGCCAGCAGGAAATCCGGGACAGTTTATCAGCCCCAGCATTTT. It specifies CASRKSGTVYQPQHF.

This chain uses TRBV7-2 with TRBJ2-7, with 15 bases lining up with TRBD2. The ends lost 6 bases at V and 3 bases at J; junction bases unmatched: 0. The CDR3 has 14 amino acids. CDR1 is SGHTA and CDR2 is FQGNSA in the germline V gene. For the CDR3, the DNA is TGTGCCAGCAGGGGACTAGCGGGAGGCTACGAGCAGTACTTC. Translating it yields CASRGLAGGYEQYF.

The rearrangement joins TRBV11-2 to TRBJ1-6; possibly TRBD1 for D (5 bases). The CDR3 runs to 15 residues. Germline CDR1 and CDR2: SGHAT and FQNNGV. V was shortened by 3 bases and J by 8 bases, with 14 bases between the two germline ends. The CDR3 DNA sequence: TGTGCCAGCAGCTTTGGGGGGACTTTGGATTCACCCCTCCACTTT. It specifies CASSFGGTLDSPLHF. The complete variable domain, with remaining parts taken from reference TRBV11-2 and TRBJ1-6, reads EAGVAQSPRYKIIEKRQSVAFWCNPISGHATLYWYQQILGQGPKLLIQFQNNGVVDDSQLPKDRFSAERLKGVDSTLKIQPAKLEDSAVYLCASSFGGTLDSPLHFGNGTRLTVT.

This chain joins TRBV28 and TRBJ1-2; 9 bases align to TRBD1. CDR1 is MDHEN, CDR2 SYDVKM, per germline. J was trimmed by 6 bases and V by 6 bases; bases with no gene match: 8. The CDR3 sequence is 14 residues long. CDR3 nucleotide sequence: TGTGCCAGCAGACCCACGGACAGGGGCCATGGCTACACCTTC. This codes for CASRPTDRGHGYTF.

The CDR3, as DNA: TGTGCCAGCAGTTCACCTGGACGGGGGGCCTTCCATGAGCAGTTCTTC. It yields the protein CASSSPGRGAFHEQFF. The chain carries TRBV6-2 or TRBV6-3 and TRBJ2-1; perhaps TRBD2 as D (7 bases). The CDR3 has 16 amino acids. In germline, CDR1 is MNHEY, CDR2 SVGEGT. The ends were cut back, 4 bases at V and 8 bases at J, with 21 bases in the middle.

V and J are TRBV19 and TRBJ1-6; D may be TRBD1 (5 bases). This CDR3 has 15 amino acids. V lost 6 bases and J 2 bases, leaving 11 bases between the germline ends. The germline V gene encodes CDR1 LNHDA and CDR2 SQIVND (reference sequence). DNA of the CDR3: TGTGCCAGTAGGATCGGGGGGACCTATAATTCACCCCTCCACTTT. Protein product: CASRIGGTYNSPLHF.

CDR3 protein: CAWSDRSQLWQYF. The CDR3 coding sequence is TGTGCCTGGAGCGACAGGAGCCAGCTTTGGCAGTACTTC. The chain has TRBV30 and TRBJ2-7; a weak D match, TRBD1 (6 bases). V was shortened by 3 bases and J by 9 bases, with 18 bases between the two germline ends. The CDR3 consists of 13 residues. Germline V lookup: CDR1 GTSNPN, CDR2 SVGIG (reference sequence).

CDR3 loop: CASSPTTGSNEQFF. As DNA, the CDR3 is TGTGCCAGCAGCCCCACCACAGGCTCCAATGAGCAGTTCTTC. The genes are TRBV3-1 (or the pseudogene TRBV3-2) and TRBJ2-1, with D possibly TRBD1 on 5 matching bases. The CDR3 covers 14 residues. CDR1 is LGHDT, CDR2 YNNKEL, per germline (reference sequence). V lost 4 bases, J lost 6 bases, and 13 bases lay in between.

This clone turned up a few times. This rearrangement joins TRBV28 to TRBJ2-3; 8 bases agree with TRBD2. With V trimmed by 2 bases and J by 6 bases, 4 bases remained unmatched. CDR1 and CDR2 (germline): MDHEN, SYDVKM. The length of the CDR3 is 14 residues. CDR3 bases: TGTGCCAGCAGTTTACAGCGGGGGCGGGATACGCAGTATTTT. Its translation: CASSLQRGRDTQYF. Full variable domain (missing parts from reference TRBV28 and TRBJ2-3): DVKVTQSSRYLVKRTGEKVFLECVQDMDHENMFWYRQDPGLGLRLIYFSYDVKMKEKGDIPEGYSVSREKKERFSLILESASTNQTSMYLCASSLQRGRDTQYFGPGTRLTVL.

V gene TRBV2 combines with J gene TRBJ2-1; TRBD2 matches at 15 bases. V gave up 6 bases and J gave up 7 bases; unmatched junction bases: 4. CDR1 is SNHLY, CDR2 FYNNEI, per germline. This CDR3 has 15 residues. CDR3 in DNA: TGTGCCAGCAGAGCAGGACTAGCGGGAGGGAATGAGCAGTTCTTC. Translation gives CASRAGLAGGNEQFF.

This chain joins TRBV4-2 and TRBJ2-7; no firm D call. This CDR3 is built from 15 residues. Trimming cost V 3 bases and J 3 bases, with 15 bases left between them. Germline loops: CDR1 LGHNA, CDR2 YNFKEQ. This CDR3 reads CASSQYQELYYEQYF. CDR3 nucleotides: TGTGCCAGCAGCCAGTACCAGGAACTGTACTACGAGCAGTACTTC.

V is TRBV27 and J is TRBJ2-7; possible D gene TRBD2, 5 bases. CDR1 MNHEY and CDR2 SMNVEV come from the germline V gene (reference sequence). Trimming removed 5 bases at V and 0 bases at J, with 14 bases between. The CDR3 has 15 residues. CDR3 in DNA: TGTGCCAGCAGTACCTCCAGCGGACCCTCCTACGAGCAGTACTTC. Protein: CASSTSSGPSYEQYF.

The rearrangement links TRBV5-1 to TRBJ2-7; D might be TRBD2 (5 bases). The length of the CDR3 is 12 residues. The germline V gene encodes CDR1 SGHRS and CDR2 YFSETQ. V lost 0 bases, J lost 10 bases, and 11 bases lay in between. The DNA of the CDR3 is TGCGCCAGCAGCTTGGAAGGACTCGGACAGTACTTC. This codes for CASSLEGLGQYF.

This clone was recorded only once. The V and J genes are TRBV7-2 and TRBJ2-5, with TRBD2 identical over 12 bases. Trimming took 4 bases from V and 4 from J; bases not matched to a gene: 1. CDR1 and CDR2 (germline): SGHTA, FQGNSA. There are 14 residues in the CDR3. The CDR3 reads CASSWGLAGETQYF. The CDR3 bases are TGTGCCAGCAGCTGGGGACTAGCGGGAGAGACCCAGTACTTC.

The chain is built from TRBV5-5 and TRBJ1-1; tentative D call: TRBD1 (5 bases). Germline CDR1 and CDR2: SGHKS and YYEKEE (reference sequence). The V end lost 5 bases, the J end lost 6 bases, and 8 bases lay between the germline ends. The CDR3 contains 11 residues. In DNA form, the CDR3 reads TGTGCCAGCAGAGGGGCTGCTGAAGCTTTCTTT. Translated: CASRGAAEAFF.

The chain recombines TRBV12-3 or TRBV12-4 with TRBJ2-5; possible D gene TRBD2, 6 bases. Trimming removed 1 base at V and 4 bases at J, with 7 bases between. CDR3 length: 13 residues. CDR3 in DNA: TGTGCCAGCAGTTTAGGGAGGGCAGAGACCCAGTACTTC. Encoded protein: CASSLGRAETQYF.

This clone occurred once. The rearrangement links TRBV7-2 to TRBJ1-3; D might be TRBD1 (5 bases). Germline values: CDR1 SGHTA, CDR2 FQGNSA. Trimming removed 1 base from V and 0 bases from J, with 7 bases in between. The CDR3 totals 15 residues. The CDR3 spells CASSLDRSSGNTIYF. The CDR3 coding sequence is TGTGCCAGCAGCTTAGACAGGAGCTCTGGAAACACCATATATTTT.

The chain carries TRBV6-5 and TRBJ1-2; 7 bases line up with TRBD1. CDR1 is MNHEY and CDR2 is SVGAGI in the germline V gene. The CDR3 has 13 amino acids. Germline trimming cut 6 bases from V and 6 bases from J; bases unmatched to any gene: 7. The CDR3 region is CASRLTGRHGYTF. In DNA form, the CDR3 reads TGTGCCAGCAGATTGACAGGGCGCCATGGCTACACCTTC.

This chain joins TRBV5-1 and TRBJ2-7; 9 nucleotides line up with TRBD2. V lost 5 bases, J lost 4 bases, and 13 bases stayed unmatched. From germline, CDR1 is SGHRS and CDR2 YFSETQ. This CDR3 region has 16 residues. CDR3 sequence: CASSYVGAGGPYEQYF. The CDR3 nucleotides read TGCGCCAGCAGTTACGTTGGCGCGGGAGGGCCTTACGAGCAGTACTTC.

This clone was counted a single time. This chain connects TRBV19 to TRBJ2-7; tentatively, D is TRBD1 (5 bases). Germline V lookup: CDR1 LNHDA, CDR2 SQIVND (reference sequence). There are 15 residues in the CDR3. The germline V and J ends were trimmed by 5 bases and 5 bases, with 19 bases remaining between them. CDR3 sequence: CASSLSGSGANEQYF. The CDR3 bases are TGTGCCAGTAGTCTATCGGGTAGTGGGGCGAACGAGCAGTACTTC.

CDR3 in DNA: TGTGCCACGCACAAGAGGGGGCCGGGCTATGGCTACACCTTC. It yields the protein CATHKRGPGYGYTF. The V gene is TRBV6-1, the J gene TRBJ1-2; 7 nucleotides line up with TRBD1. Per the germline V gene, CDR1 is MNHNS and CDR2 is SASEGT. The CDR3 has 14 amino acids. J gave up 4 bases and V 10 bases, and 12 bases lay outside the gene matches.

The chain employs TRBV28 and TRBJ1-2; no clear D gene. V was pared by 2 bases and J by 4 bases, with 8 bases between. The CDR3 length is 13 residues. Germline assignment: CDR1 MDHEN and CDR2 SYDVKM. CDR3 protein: CASSLPVLYGYTF. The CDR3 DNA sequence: TGTGCCAGCAGTTTACCTGTTCTCTATGGCTACACCTTC.

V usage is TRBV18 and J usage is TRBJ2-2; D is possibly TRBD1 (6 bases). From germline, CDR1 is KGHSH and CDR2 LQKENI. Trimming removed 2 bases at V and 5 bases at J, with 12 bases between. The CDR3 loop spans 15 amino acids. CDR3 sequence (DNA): TGTGCCAGCTCACCAGGGACAACGGGGACCGGGGAGCTGTTTTTT. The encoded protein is CASSPGTTGTGELFF.

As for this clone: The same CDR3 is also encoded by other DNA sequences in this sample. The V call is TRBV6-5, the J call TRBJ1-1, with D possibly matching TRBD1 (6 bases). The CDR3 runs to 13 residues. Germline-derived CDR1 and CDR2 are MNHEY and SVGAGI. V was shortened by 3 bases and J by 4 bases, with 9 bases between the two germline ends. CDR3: CASSYQGSTEAFF. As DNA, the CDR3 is TGTGCCAGCAGTTATCAGGGGTCCACTGAAGCTTTCTTT.

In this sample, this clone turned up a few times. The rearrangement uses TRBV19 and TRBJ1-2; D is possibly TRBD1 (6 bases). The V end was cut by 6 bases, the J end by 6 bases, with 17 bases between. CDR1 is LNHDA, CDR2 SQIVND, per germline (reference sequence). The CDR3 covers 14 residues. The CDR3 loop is CASSNLAGDNGYTF. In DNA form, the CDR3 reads TGTGCCAGTAGCAACCTGGCAGGGGATAATGGCTACACCTTC.

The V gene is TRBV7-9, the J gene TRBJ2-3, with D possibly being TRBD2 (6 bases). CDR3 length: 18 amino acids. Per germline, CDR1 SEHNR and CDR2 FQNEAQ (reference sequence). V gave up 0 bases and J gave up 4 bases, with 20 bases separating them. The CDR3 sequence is CASSLAGEAGSRADTQYF. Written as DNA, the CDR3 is TGTGCCAGCAGCTTAGCCGGGGAAGCCGGGAGTCGTGCAGATACGCAGTATTTT.

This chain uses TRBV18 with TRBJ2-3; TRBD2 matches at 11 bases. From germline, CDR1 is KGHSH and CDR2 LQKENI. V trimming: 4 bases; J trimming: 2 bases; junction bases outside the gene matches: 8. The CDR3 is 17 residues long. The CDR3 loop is CASSRYGTSGYTDTQYF. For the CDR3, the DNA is TGTGCCAGCTCACGATATGGGACTAGCGGATACACAGATACGCAGTATTTT.